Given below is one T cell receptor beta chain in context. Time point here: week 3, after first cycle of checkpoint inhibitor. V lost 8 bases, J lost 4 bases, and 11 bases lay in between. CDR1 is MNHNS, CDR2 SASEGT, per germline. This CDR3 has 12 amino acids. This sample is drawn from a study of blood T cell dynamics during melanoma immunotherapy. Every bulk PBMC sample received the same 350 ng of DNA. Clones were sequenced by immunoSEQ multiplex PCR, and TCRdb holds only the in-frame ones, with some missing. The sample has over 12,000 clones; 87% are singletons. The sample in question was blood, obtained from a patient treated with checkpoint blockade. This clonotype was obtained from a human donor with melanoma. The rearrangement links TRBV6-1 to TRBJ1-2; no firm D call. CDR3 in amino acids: CASLPEGYGYTF. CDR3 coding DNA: TGTGCCAGCCTCCCCGAGGGCTATGGCTACACCTTC.